This TCR beta chain came from a study of beta chain features in type 1 diabetes. General observations from the study: TCRB CDR3s from Type 1 diabetes patients were moderately but significantly shorter in all four CD4+ subsets. When cDNA is sequenced, cells with high TCR expression could be over-represented.

This CDR3 is 16 amino acids long. V shed 1 base and J 8 bases; nucleotides not matched to a gene: 7. Germline V gene lookup returns CDR1 LGHNA and CDR2 YSLEER. The study reverse transcribed the entire isolated RNA, so it sequenced expressed TCRB transcripts. Assay: immunoSEQ multiplex PCR; the TCRdb copy retains only in-frame clones and omits some. This sample has over 120,000 clones, with over 9.5% found just once. This clone has just a few counts. Its antigen is as yet unknown. The chain recombines TRBV4-3 with TRBJ2-3, with 12 nucleotides matching TRBD1. The receptor was isolated from a man younger than 35 in good health. Sequencing input: naive CD4+ T cells from blood. CDR3 sequence (DNA): TGCGCCAGCAGCCAAGCTCCCGGGACAGGGGGCACTACGCAGTATTTT. Translating it yields CASSQAPGTGGTTQYF.